This T cell receptor (beta chain) was captured in a study of PD-L1 blockade in urothelial cancer. Clones were read by immunoSEQ multiplex PCR, and TCRdb kept only the in-frame ones, dropping some. The repertoire holds some 65,000 clones, 80% to 85% seen once, with 3.2% in the top ten. With 5 bases removed from V and 3 bases from J, the gap between germline ends came to 20 bases. Germline V gene data show CDR1 as MNHEY and CDR2 as SMNVEV (reference sequence). The CDR3 is 16 residues long. The time point is: pretreatment peripheral blood. The receptor comes from a man in his 70s with urothelial cancer. The rearrangement uses TRBV27 and TRBJ2-7; D uncertain. This sample comprised PBMCs, obtained around atezolizumab (anti-PD-L1) treatment. Here the CDR3 DNA reads TGTGCCAGCAGTCCCCTCTTGGCGGAGAAAAGCTACGAGCAGTACTTC. It yields the protein CASSPLLAEKSYEQYF.